These 28 T cell receptor beta chains came from one sample sequenced in a study of Tregs in tolerant kidney transplant recipients. The repertoire was sequenced with immunoSEQ multiplex PCR; TCRdb's copy has only in-frame clones and lacks some. The sample has 240,000 or so clones, roughly 84% seen once. The specimen was CD4+ T cells from blood. All receptors derive from a human donor in good health.

This clone was observed a few times. The chain carries TRBV6-5 and TRBJ1-1; D call uncertain. Trimming removed 2 bases at V and 1 base at J, with 5 bases between. Per germline, CDR1 MNHEY and CDR2 SVGAGI. CDR3 size: 13 residues. The CDR3 sequence is CASSYARNTEAFF. The CDR3 DNA follows: TGTGCCAGCAGTTACGCCCGGAACACTGAAGCTTTCTTT.

In its sample, this clone was seen a few times. The rearrangement links TRBV12-5 to TRBJ2-5, with 7 bases fitting TRBD1. The CDR3 spans 15 residues. CDR1 and CDR2 (germline): LGHNT, FRNRAP. With 1 base clipped from V and 1 base from J, the junction kept 3 bases outside the gene matches. CDR3 protein: CASGLAGTAQETQYF. CDR3 DNA: TGTGCTAGTGGTTTGGCGGGGACAGCCCAAGAGACCCAGTACTTC. Full variable domain (outside the CDR3, taken from reference TRBV12-5 and TRBJ2-5): DARVTQTPRHKVTEMGQEVTMRCQPILGHNTVFWYRQTMMQGLELLAYFRNRAPLDDSGMPKDRFSAEMPDATLATLKIQPSEPRDSAVYFCASGLAGTAQETQYFGPGTRLLVL.

This chain's CDR3 is CARYYEGAGSYGYTF. The CDR3 DNA is TGTGCCCGATACTACGAGGGAGCAGGGTCCTATGGCTACACCTTC. The chain has TRBV30 and TRBJ1-2; TRBD1 might be the D (5 bases). CDR1 is GTSNPN and CDR2 is SVGIG in the germline V gene (reference sequence). The CDR3 is made up of 15 amino acids. V was trimmed by 8 bases and J by 4 bases, leaving 23 bases between them.

Note on this clone: The sample contains more than one DNA sequence encoding this CDR3. The V call is TRBV5-1, the J call TRBJ1-5; D call uncertain. V gave up 0 bases and J gave up 0 bases, with 7 bases separating them. This CDR3 region has 15 residues. Germline V gene lookup returns CDR1 SGHRS and CDR2 YFSETQ. CDR3 in DNA: TGCGCCAGCAGCTTGGATGGGGTTAGCAATCAGCCCCAGCATTTT. This sequence encodes CASSLDGVSNQPQHF.

This chain links TRBV18 with TRBJ1-4; D unclear. The CDR3 covers 12 residues. V gave up 4 bases and J gave up 6 bases, with 6 bases separating them. CDR1 and CDR2 (germline): KGHSH, LQKENI. CDR3 DNA sequence: TGTGCCAGCTCACTGGTGGATGAAAAACTGTTTTTT. Translated: CASSLVDEKLFF.

V is TRBV9 and J is TRBJ2-2, with 9 bases fitting TRBD2. Germline-derived CDR1 and CDR2 are SGDLS and YYNGEE. V dropped 4 bases and J dropped 6; count of bases not matched to a gene: 7. The CDR3 is made up of 15 amino acids. This CDR3 reads CASSPRTSVAGELFF. The CDR3 coding sequence is TGTGCCAGCAGCCCCCGGACTAGCGTGGCCGGGGAGCTGTTTTTT.

The chain is built from TRBV5-5 and TRBJ2-1; 7 bases align to TRBD2. Unmatched junction bases numbered 4, after V lost 4 bases and J lost 6 bases. CDR1 is SGHKS, CDR2 YYEKEE, per germline (reference sequence). This CDR3 contains 13 residues. This CDR3 reads CASSPRELNEQFF. In nucleotides, the CDR3 is TGTGCCAGCAGCCCGCGGGAGCTCAATGAGCAGTTCTTC.

This clone has a count of ten or more. The V and J genes are TRBV2 and TRBJ2-1, with D perhaps TRBD1 (6 bases). The germline CDR1 and CDR2 sequences are SNHLY and FYNNEI. The CDR3 loop spans 15 amino acids. Trimming pared 6 bases from V and 6 bases from J, leaving 18 bases between. The CDR3 sequence: CASRLTGLASNEQFF. DNA of the CDR3: TGTGCCAGCAGACTCACAGGGTTGGCGAGCAATGAGCAGTTCTTC.

V is TRBV4-1 and J is TRBJ2-2; 11 bases fit TRBD2. V was pared by 1 base and J by 3 bases, with 10 bases of the junction left unmatched. Germline CDR1 and CDR2: MGHRA and YSYEKL. This CDR3 contains 19 residues. The CDR3 loop reads CASSQVESSGGTYTGELFF. Written as DNA, the CDR3 is TGCGCCAGCAGCCAAGTCGAATCTAGCGGGGGGACATACACCGGGGAGCTGTTTTTT.

This clone appeared once. This chain uses TRBV5-1 with TRBJ2-7, with a possible D match to TRBD2 (6 bases). This CDR3 is 13 amino acids long. In germline, CDR1 is SGHRS, CDR2 YFSETQ. V was shortened by 0 bases and J by 3 bases, with 7 bases between the two germline ends. This chain's CDR3 is CASSLGLDYEQYF. Written as DNA, the CDR3 is TGCGCCAGCAGCTTGGGACTAGACTACGAGCAGTACTTC. The variable domain in full, with the rest retrieved from reference TRBV5-1 and TRBJ2-7, is KAGVTQTPRYLIKTRGQQVTLSCSPISGHRSVSWYQQTPGQGLQFLFEYFSETQRNKGNFPGRFSGRQFSNSRSEMNVSTLELGDSALYLCASSLGLDYEQYFGPGTRLTVT.

The chain links TRBV7-8 to TRBJ2-5, with TRBD2 matching 13 bases. Germline-derived CDR1 and CDR2 are SGHVS and FQNEAQ. V gave up 5 bases and J gave up 5 bases; unmatched junction bases: 8. The CDR3 consists of 16 residues. The CDR3 here is CASSARGLAGQETQYF. The DNA for the CDR3 is TGTGCCAGCAGCGCTAGGGGACTAGCGGGACAGGAGACCCAGTACTTC. Together with reference TRBV7-8 and TRBJ2-5, the CDR3 gives the full variable domain: GAGVSQSPRYKVAKRGQDVALRCDPISGHVSLFWYQQALGQGPEFLTYFQNEAQLDKSGLPSDRFFAERPEGSVSTLKIQRTQQEDSAVYLCASSARGLAGQETQYFGPGTRLLVL.

The chain has TRBV2 and TRBJ1-4; D is unclear. Per germline, CDR1 SNHLY and CDR2 FYNNEI. V was cut by 0 bases and J by 14 bases, with 13 bases left in between. This CDR3 contains 13 residues. The CDR3 DNA sequence: TGTGCCAGCAGTGAAGCGGACCTTCGGGGTCTGTTTTTT. This codes for CASSEADLRGLFF.

The J gene is TRBJ2-7, the V gene TRBV19; perhaps TRBD2 as D (6 bases). V was shortened by 6 bases and J by 3 bases, with 15 bases between the two germline ends. The CDR3 runs to 14 residues. Germline loops: CDR1 LNHDA, CDR2 SQIVND (reference sequence). For the CDR3, the DNA is TGTGCCAGTAGCAAGGCGGGGACCAACTACGAGCAGTACTTC. This codes for CASSKAGTNYEQYF.

CDR3 sequence: CASSEFGGRGYTF. Here the CDR3 DNA reads TGTGCCAGCAGTGAATTCGGGGGGAGAGGCTACACCTTC. This sequence joins TRBV6-1 and TRBJ1-2, with D possibly TRBD1 on 5 matching bases. V lost 2 bases, J lost 8 bases, and 12 bases lay in between. The CDR3 is 13 amino acids. Germline CDR1 and CDR2: MNHNS and SASEGT.

The V call is TRBV4-2, the J call TRBJ2-7, with 8 bases aligning to TRBD2. This CDR3 is 15 amino acids long. Germline V lookup: CDR1 LGHNA, CDR2 YNFKEQ. Trimming removed 1 base from V and 3 bases from J; junction bases left unmatched: 5. CDR3 protein: CASSQVGTSYYEQYF. The CDR3 DNA sequence: TGTGCCAGCAGCCAAGTCGGGACTAGTTACTACGAGCAGTACTTC.

The chain links TRBV10-3 to TRBJ2-1; 14 bases fit TRBD2. V shed 2 bases, J shed 2 bases, and the junction held 5 bases outside the gene matches. The V gene's germline CDR1 is ENHRY and CDR2 SYGVKD. The CDR3 totals 18 residues. The CDR3 loop is CAISERSGLAGAYNEQFF. In DNA, the CDR3 is TGTGCCATCAGTGAGAGGTCGGGACTAGCGGGGGCCTACAATGAGCAGTTCTTC.

This sequence joins TRBV5-1 and TRBJ1-6, with a possible D match to TRBD1 (5 bases). This CDR3 has 15 amino acids. The germline V gene has CDR1 SGHRS and CDR2 YFSETQ. V lost 0 bases, J lost 11 bases, and 15 bases lay in between. Here the CDR3 reads CASSLGQGLSAPLHF. CDR3 nucleotide sequence: TGCGCCAGCAGCTTGGGGCAGGGACTTTCGGCACCCCTCCACTTT.

The chain links TRBV7-9 to TRBJ2-7; D is ambiguous. CDR1 and CDR2 from the germline V gene are SEHNR and FQNEAQ (reference sequence). The CDR3 runs 12 residues. V was clipped by 6 bases and J by 7 bases, with 13 bases between them. CDR3 amino acids: CASSATPWEQYF. CDR3 DNA sequence: TGTGCCAGCAGTGCGACTCCTTGGGAGCAGTACTTC.

This clone has only one observation. The chain is built from TRBV10-2 and TRBJ1-1; no clear D. There are 13 residues in the CDR3. V lost 2 bases and J 2 bases, leaving 6 bases between the germline ends. From germline, CDR1 is WSHSY and CDR2 SAAADI. The CDR3 reads CASSENTNTEAFF. The DNA of the CDR3 is TGCGCCAGCAGTGAGAATACCAACACTGAAGCTTTCTTT.

J is TRBJ1-2 and V is TRBV10-2; D gene ambiguous. Germline V gene data show CDR1 as WSHSY and CDR2 as SAAADI. The V gene lost 7 bases and the J gene lost 6 bases, with 12 bases spanning the gap. The CDR3 runs 12 residues. CDR3 in amino acids: CASTDGRDGYTF. The DNA for the CDR3 is TGCGCCAGCACTGACGGCCGGGATGGCTACACCTTC.

This clone was seen more than once but under ten times. The chain links TRBV7-9 to TRBJ1-4; D unresolved. This CDR3 is 14 amino acids long. Trimming removed 5 bases at V and 3 bases at J, with 10 bases between. Per the germline V gene, CDR1 is SEHNR and CDR2 is FQNEAQ (reference sequence). The CDR3 protein is CASSPRAANEKLFF. CDR3 bases: TGTGCCAGCAGCCCGCGGGCCGCTAATGAAAAACTGTTTTTT.

This rearrangement joins TRBV4-1 to TRBJ1-4; D unclear. The CDR3 has 13 residues. The ends were cut back, 5 bases at V and 0 bases at J, with 4 bases in the middle. Germline V gene lookup returns CDR1 MGHRA and CDR2 YSYEKL. The CDR3 DNA follows: TGCGCCAGCAGCTGGGCAACTAATGAAAAACTGTTTTTT. This encodes CASSWATNEKLFF.

The rearrangement links TRBV5-4 to TRBJ1-4, with D perhaps matching TRBD1 (5 bases). Germline V CDR1 and CDR2: SGHNT, YYREEE (reference sequence). Trimming removed 1 base at V and 8 bases at J, with 6 bases between. The CDR3 has 12 residues. CDR3 sequence: CASSLRGEKLFF. The CDR3 nucleotides read TGTGCCAGCAGCTTGCGGGGGGAAAAACTGTTTTTT.

This sequence joins TRBV9 and TRBJ2-3; 7 bases fit TRBD2. The CDR3 covers 16 residues. Germline assignment: CDR1 SGDLS and CDR2 YYNGEE. The ends lost 4 bases at V and 0 bases at J; junction bases unmatched: 8. CDR3 in amino acids: CASSPAREGSTDTQYF. CDR3 nucleotide sequence: TGTGCCAGCAGCCCCGCAAGGGAGGGGAGCACAGATACGCAGTATTTT.

Regarding this clone: A junction boundary mismatches the germline segment, possibly from a read error. The genes are TRBV6-5 and TRBJ1-2; no clear D. CDR3 size: 9 residues. Germline V gene sequence: CDR1 MNHEY, CDR2 SVGAGI. The CDR3 sequence is CASSYPLTF. CDR3 nucleotides: TGTGCCAGCAGTTACCCGCTCACTTTC.

J is TRBJ1-5 and V is TRBV5-8; 7 bases fit TRBD1. Germline loops: CDR1 SGHTS, CDR2 YDEGEE. Trimming removed 1 base from V and 7 bases from J; junction bases left unmatched: 17. The CDR3 is 18 residues long. The CDR3 spells CASSLKPKAGARGQPQHF. CDR3 DNA sequence: TGTGCCAGCAGCTTGAAACCGAAGGCAGGAGCCAGGGGGCAGCCCCAGCATTTT.

The chain has TRBV5-8 and TRBJ2-7; TRBD2 agrees at 7 bases. This CDR3 region has 15 residues. Trimming at V came to 4 bases and at J to 4 bases, leaving 11 bases not matched to a gene. Germline loops: CDR1 SGHTS, CDR2 YDEGEE. The CDR3 coding sequence is TGTGCCAGCAGCCGGGGGGACTCCAATTCGTACGAGCAGTACTTC. Its translation is CASSRGDSNSYEQYF.

This clone was seen a handful of times. The chain recombines TRBV6-5 with TRBJ2-7; D possibly uses TRBD1 or TRBD2 (5 bases each). Germline values: CDR1 MNHEY, CDR2 SVGAGI. Trimming took off 7 bases at V and 6 bases at J, with 19 bases between the two ends. The CDR3 extends over 14 amino acids. This CDR3 reads CASTMGPHYAEQYF. The CDR3 bases are TGTGCCAGCACCATGGGACCGCACTACGCCGAGCAGTACTTC.